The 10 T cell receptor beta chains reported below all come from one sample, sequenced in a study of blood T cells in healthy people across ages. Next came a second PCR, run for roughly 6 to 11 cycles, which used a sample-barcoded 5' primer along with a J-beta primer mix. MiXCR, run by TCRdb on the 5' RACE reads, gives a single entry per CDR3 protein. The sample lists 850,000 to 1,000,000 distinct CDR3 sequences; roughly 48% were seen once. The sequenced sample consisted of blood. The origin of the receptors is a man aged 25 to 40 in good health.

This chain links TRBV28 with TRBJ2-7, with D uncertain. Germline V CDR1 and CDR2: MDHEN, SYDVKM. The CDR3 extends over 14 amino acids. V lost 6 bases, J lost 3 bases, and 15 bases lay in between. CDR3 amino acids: CASSPPAGVYEQYF. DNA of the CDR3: TGTGCCAGCAGCCCGCCAGCTGGGGTCTACGAGCAGTACTTC.

CDR3: CASSHQGEQYF. The CDR3, as DNA: TGTGCCAGCAGCCATCAAGGCGAGCAGTACTTC. The rearrangement joins TRBV7-9 to TRBJ2-7; D not resolved. Trimming took 5 bases from V and 6 from J, leaving 8 bases between them. Germline CDR1 SEHNR, CDR2 FQNEAQ (reference sequence). This CDR3 is 11 amino acids long. Combining the CDR3 with reference TRBV7-9 and TRBJ2-7 gives the whole variable domain DTGVSQNPRHKITKRGQNVTFRCDPISEHNRLYWYRQTLGQGPEFLTYFQNEAQLEKSRLLSDRFSAERPKGSFSTLEIQRTEQGDSAMYLCASSHQGEQYFGPGTRLTVT.

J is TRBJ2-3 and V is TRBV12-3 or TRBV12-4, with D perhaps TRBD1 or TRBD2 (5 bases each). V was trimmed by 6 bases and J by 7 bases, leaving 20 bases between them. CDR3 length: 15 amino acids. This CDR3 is CASSPPTCGGHTQYF. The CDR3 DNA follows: TGTGCCAGCAGCCCCCCGACTTGTGGGGGACATACGCAGTATTTT.

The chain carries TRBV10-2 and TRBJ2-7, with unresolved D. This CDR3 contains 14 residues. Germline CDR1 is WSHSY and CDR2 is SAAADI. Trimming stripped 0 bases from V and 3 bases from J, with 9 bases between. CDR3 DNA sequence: TGCGCCAGCAGTGAGTCGGGCAGAGGCTACGAGCAGTACTTC. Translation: CASSESGRGYEQYF.

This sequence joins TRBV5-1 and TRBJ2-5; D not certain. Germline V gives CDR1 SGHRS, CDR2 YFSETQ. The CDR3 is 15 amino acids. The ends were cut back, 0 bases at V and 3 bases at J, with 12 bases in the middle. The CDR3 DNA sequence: TGCGCCAGCAGCTTGGGGGTCCAAGCAAAAGAGACCCAGTACTTC. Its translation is CASSLGVQAKETQYF.

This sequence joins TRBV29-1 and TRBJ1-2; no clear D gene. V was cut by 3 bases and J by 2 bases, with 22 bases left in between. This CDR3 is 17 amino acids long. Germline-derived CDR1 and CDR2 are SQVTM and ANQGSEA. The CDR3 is CSVDGGLPPYTNYGYTF. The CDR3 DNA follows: TGCAGCGTTGATGGAGGACTCCCACCGTATACCAACTATGGCTACACCTTC.

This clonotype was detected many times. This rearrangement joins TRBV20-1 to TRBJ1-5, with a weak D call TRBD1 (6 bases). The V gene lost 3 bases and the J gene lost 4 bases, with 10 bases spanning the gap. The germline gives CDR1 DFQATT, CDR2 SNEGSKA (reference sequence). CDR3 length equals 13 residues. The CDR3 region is CSARGQGNQPQHF. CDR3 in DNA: TGCAGTGCTAGGGGCCAGGGGAATCAGCCCCAGCATTTT.

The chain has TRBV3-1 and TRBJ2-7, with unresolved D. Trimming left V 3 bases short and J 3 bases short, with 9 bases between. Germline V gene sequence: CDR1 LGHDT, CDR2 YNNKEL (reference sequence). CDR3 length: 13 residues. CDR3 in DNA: TGTGCCAGCAGCCAGTCGAAGGTCTACGAGCAGTACTTC. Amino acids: CASSQSKVYEQYF.

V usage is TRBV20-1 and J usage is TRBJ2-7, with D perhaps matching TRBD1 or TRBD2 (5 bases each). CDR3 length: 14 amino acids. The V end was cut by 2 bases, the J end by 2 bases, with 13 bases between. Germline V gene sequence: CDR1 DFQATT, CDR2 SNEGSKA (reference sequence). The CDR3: CSARKSGTAYEQYF. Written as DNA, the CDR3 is TGCAGTGCTAGAAAATCAGGGACCGCCTACGAGCAGTACTTC.

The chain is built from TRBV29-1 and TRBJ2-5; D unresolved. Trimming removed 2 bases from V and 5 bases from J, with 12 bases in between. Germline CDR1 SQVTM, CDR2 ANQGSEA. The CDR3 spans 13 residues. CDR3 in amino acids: CSVELQSVETQYF. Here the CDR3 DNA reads TGCAGCGTTGAACTTCAATCAGTGGAGACCCAGTACTTC.